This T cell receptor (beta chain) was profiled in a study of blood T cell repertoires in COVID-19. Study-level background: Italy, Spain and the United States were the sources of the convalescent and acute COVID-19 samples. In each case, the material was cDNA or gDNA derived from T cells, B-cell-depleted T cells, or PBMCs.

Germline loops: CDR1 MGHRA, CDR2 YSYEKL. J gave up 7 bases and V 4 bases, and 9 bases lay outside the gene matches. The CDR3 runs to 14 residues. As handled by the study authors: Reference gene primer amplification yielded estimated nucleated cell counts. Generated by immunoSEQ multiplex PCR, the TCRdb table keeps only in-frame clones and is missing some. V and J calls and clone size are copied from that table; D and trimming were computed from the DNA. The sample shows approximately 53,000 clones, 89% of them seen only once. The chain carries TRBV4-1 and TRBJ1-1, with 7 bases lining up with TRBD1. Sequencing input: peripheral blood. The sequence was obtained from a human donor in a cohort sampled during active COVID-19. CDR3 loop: CASSLRGDRGEAFF. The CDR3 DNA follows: TGCGCCAGCAGCCTCAGAGGGGACAGAGGTGAAGCTTTCTTT.